This T cell receptor beta chain was observed in a study of cytomegalovirus exposure and HLA in healthy donors. Sampled while nominally healthy, donors likely had unrecorded immune exposures. The PCR had 60 Vbeta and 13 Jbeta primers. The method was immunoSEQ multiplex PCR; TCRdb's version includes in-frame clones alone and lacks a portion of them. The table includes approximately 150,000 clones, 79% detected once. The CDR3 has 16 residues. Germline-derived CDR1 and CDR2 are SNHLY and FYNNEI. V was pared by 6 bases and J by 4 bases, with 13 bases of the junction left unmatched. The chain joins TRBV2 to TRBJ1-2; TRBD1 matches at 8 bases. The receptor comes from a man aged 45-60 years in good health and CMV-seropositive. The sample consisted of PBMCs. This CDR3 reads CASSTRVRDRPYGYTF. The CDR3 bases are TGTGCCAGCAGCACAAGGGTTAGGGACAGGCCCTATGGCTACACCTTC.